These T cell receptor beta chains were read from a single sample in a study of OX40 agonist ivuxolimab in advanced cancers. Some clones are missing from TCRdb's copy, which holds only in-frame ones; the method was immunoSEQ multiplex PCR. The sample includes about 55,000 clones, 88% of them seen just once. The source was CD4+ or CD8+ T cells sorted from blood, collected in a trial of the OX40 agonist ivuxolimab. These receptors originate from an adult with an advanced solid tumor such as melanoma, head and neck, liver or kidney cancer. Both conserved end residues are trimmed from each CDR3.

TRBV19	TRBJ1-1	16	ASTKGSDRVFGDTEAF
TRBV28	TRBJ2-1	13	ASRGGHPSYNEQF
TRBV19	TRBJ2-3	11	ASSHQGTDTQY
TRBV4-1	TRBJ2-3	12	ASSQLTSWDTQY
TRBV11-1	TRBJ2-7	13	ASRGLPGPLYEQY
TRBV14	TRBJ1-2	13	ASSQGGGGGYGYT
TRBV4-1	TRBJ1-2	14	ASSQEKGRINYGYT
TRBV15	TRBJ1-3	10	ATSRVGNTIY
TRBV30	TRBJ2-7	12	ASIRSGVSYEQY
TRBV9	TRBJ2-3	11	ASSGTATDTQY
TRBV27	TRBJ2-3	11	ASSLASSPTQY
TRBV2	TRBJ2-5	11	ASLEGLGETQY
TRBV2	TRBJ1-3	12	ASSSFGAGNTIY
TRBV6-1	TRBJ2-2	12	ASIRDRAPGELF
TRBV1	TRBJ2-7	13	TSSQDRGRDYEQY
TRBV9	TRBJ1-3	16	ASSVAGRPEYSGNTIY
TRBV18	TRBJ1-1	12	ASSREFGNTEAF
TRBV7-9	TRBJ1-1	11	ASSPRGFTEAF
TRBV18	TRBJ2-7	13	ASSPVSGRAYEQY
TRBV28	TRBJ1-1	11	ASRTGWGTEAF
TRBV5-1	TRBJ2-6	15	ASTIQGTASGANVLT
TRBV7-2	TRBJ2-5	14	ASSTGLAGGRETQY
TRBV2	TRBJ2-7	10	ASRFSAREQY
TRBV4-1	TRBJ1-3	14	ASSQDPWVSGNTIY
TRBV6-1	TRBJ1-4	13	ASSMGVATNEKLF
TRBV27	TRBJ1-1	11	ASSKPGNTEAF
TRBV30	TRBJ2-1	13	AWISMREGQDEQF
TRBV2	TRBJ1-5	11	ASSGDRSFPQH
TRBV28	TRBJ2-7	11	ASRYTGLSEQY
TRBV5-6	TRBJ2-4	13	ASSLRKGGKNIQY
TRBV5-4	TRBJ1-2	10	ATNMPGSGYT
TRBV5-4	TRBJ1-3	10	ASSLSGNTIY
TRBV7-6	TRBJ1-4	11	ASSLGGHEKLF
TRBV11-2	TRBJ2-3	13	ASSSRGSSTDTQY
TRBV5-4	TRBJ2-1	13	ASSLGTGPYNEQF
TRBV28	TRBJ2-1	13	ASSFEAGVLDEQF
TRBV9	TRBJ1-2	12	ASSAVQGAGGYT
TRBV25-1	TRBJ2-7	9	ASSELGEQY
TRBV27	TRBJ2-7	14	ASRATQGAGAYEQY
TRBV11-1	TRBJ2-1	13	ASSNTGLAGNEQF
TRBV18	TRBJ2-3	14	ASSPNGAGEADTQY
TRBV7-2	TRBJ2-1	13	ASSLRTSGYNEQF
TRBV9	TRBJ1-2	12	ASSALGLNYGYT
TRBV19	TRBJ2-7	8	ATRNDEQY
TRBV5-4	TRBJ2-5	9	ASSLEETQY
TRBV28	TRBJ1-2	13	ASTLVALGHYGYT
TRBV5-1	TRBJ1-5	13	ASSLSGGPNQPQH
TRBV5-6	TRBJ2-7	11	ASSPTGPYEQY